These 24 T cell receptor beta chains were all obtained from the same sample, sequenced in a study of T cell clonality in common variable immunodeficiency. TCRdb's table, derived via immunoSEQ multiplex PCR, lists solely in-frame clones and lacks some. In total the sample includes about 59,000 clones, none of them seen once. Input material: peripheral blood mononuclear cells. The source of these receptors is a person between 18 and 69 years old in good health.

This clone was detected many times. Read coverage stops 3 residues before the CDR3 terminus; the germline J gene supplies the remainder. The V gene is TRBV24-1, the J gene TRBJ2-3; the D call may be TRBD1 or TRBD2 (5 bases each). V lost 4 bases and J lost 5, with 21 bases in between. Looked up from germline, CDR1 is KGHDR and CDR2 is SFDVKD. The CDR3 has 17 residues. This CDR3 reads CATSDPEGSRRIDTQYF. The covered CDR3 bases are TGTGCCACCAGTGACCCTGAGGGGTCCCGGCGAATAGATACG.

This clone was seen repeatedly, ten times or more. The read ends 3 residues shy of where the CDR3 ends; the end is completed using the germline J gene. The chain recombines TRBV10-2 with TRBJ2-3; 8 nucleotides match TRBD2. The CDR3 totals 15 residues. The germline V gene encodes CDR1 WSHSY and CDR2 SAAADI. The V gene end was trimmed by 3 bases and the J gene end by 6 bases; junction bases not matched to a gene: 8. Incomplete CDR3 DNA: TGCGCCAGCAGTGATGGGACCATAGCGGGGGATACG. Translation gives CASSDGTIAGDT. The whole CDR3 protein is CASSDGTIAGDTQYF.

This clone appeared many times. The read comes to an end 3 residues before the CDR3 does, leaving the germline J gene to fill in the end. The rearrangement links TRBV19 to TRBJ1-2; 9 bases map to TRBD1. This CDR3 has 14 amino acids. With V trimmed by 9 bases and J by 4 bases, 9 bases remained unmatched. The germline V gene has CDR1 LNHDA and CDR2 SQIVND (reference sequence). The CDR3 bases that were read are TGTGCCAGCTCCTCGGGACAGGGTACCTATGGC. Protein product: CASSSGQGTYG. The entire CDR3 reads CASSSGQGTYGYTF.

At least ten counts were recorded for this clone. With the read ending 3 residues before the CDR3 end, the germline J gene is used to fill in that end. This sequence joins TRBV9 and TRBJ2-1; 10 bases map to TRBD2. Germline-derived CDR1 and CDR2 are SGDLS and YYNGEE. Trimming at V came to 0 bases and at J to 9 bases, leaving 6 bases not matched to a gene. CDR3 length: 15 amino acids. The DNA read from the CDR3 is TGTGCCAGCAGCGTAGCTAGCGGGGGTCTCGGTGAG. As protein: CASSVASGGLGE. The CDR3 in its entirety is CASSVASGGLGEQFF.

This clone was counted many times. CDR3 residues: CASSFLGQGAYEQYF. The covered CDR3 bases are TGTGCCAGCAGCTTCCTCGGACAGGGGGCTTACGAG. The chain uses TRBV5-5 and TRBJ2-7, with 11 bases that match TRBD1. The read terminates 3 residues ahead of where the CDR3 ends, so the germline J gene completes it. Germline trimming cut 2 bases from V and 4 bases from J; bases unmatched to any gene: 5. This CDR3 spans 15 amino acids. Germline-derived CDR1 and CDR2 are SGHKS and YYEKEE (reference sequence).

This clone has more than one count but fewer than ten. Read sequence stops 3 residues before the CDR3 end, and the germline J gene provides the missing end. The rearrangement links TRBV7-2 to TRBJ2-2, with D possibly TRBD1 on 6 matching bases. The CDR3 has 15 amino acids. Per germline, CDR1 SGHTA and CDR2 FQGNSA. The CDR3 bases that were read are TGTGCCAGCAGCTTTAGGACAGTAAATAATTCACCG. Its translation: CASSFRTVNNSP. The full CDR3 sequence reads CASSFRTVNNSPLFF.

About this clone itself: The CDR3 end is not reached by the read, which stops 3 residues before it; the germline J gene fills it in. The chain recombines TRBV7-7 with TRBJ2-3, with a tentative D call TRBD1 (8 bases). There are 15 residues in the CDR3. Germline V gene data show CDR1 as SSHAT and CDR2 as FNYEAQ (reference sequence). The CDR3 protein is CASSLGNRGGRPQYF. The CDR3 bases that were read are TGTGCCAGCAGCTTAGGCAACAGGGGGGGGAGGCCG.

This clone showed up many times. Sequencing ends 3 residues short of the CDR3 end; the germline J gene provides the rest. The chain recombines TRBV6-1 with TRBJ2-1; D might be TRBD2 (7 bases). Germline values: CDR1 MNHNS, CDR2 SASEGT. Trimming removed 0 bases from V and 5 bases from J, with 8 bases in between. The CDR3 is 14 amino acids. The CDR3 sequence is CASSEAGGHNEQFF. CDR3 bases read: TGTGCCAGCAGTGAAGCGGGGGGGCACAATGAG.

This clone was observed at least ten times. The read comes to an end 3 residues before the CDR3 does, leaving the germline J gene to fill in the end. This rearrangement joins TRBV10-3 to TRBJ2-1, with a weak D call TRBD2 (5 bases). CDR3 length equals 13 residues. Germline V gives CDR1 ENHRY, CDR2 SYGVKD. V lost 6 bases to trimming and J lost 2 bases, with 8 bases between them. CDR3 DNA, as far as it was read: TGTGCCATCAGCGTGACTACCTACAATGAG. This codes for CAISVTTYNE. The full CDR3 protein is CAISVTTYNEQFF.

A word on this clone: From the germline J gene comes the end of the CDR3, since the read stops 3 residues before it. The rearrangement uses TRBV6-4 and TRBJ1-2; D is unclear. The CDR3 has 15 amino acids. CDR1 and CDR2 from the germline V gene are MRHNA and SNTAGT. CDR3 bases read: TGTGCCAGCAGTGACGGAGGCCGCGTCACAGATACC. Translation gives CASSDGGRVTDT. The entire CDR3 is CASSDGGRVTDTYTF.

This clone was seen repeatedly, ten times or more. The DNA ends 3 residues before the CDR3 does, and the rest of the CDR3 is filled in from the germline J gene. The chain joins TRBV5-4 to TRBJ2-2; D is perhaps TRBD1 (7 bases). The germline V gene has CDR1 SGHNT and CDR2 YYREEE (reference sequence). Trimming removed 3 bases from V and 5 bases from J, with 17 bases in between. The CDR3 consists of 16 residues. Partial CDR3 DNA: TGTGCCAGCAGCTCGCAGGGGGGTAGGGTTACCGGGGAG. This translates into CASSSQGGRVTGE. The full CDR3 is CASSSQGGRVTGELFF.

There are many counts of this clone. The read ends 3 residues before the CDR3 terminus; that terminus is restored from the germline J gene. This chain joins TRBV20-1 and TRBJ2-3; D gene uncertain. Germline V lookup: CDR1 DFQATT, CDR2 SNEGSKA (reference sequence). Trimming left V 5 bases short and J 1 base short, with 13 bases between. The CDR3 runs 14 residues. The CDR3 sequence is CSAWLTLGTDTQYF. CDR3 DNA (partial): TGCAGTGCTTGGTTGACTCTTGGCACAGATACG.

This clone was seen repeatedly, ten times or more. The DNA ends 3 residues before the CDR3 does, and the rest of the CDR3 is filled in from the germline J gene. The V and J genes are TRBV7-2 and TRBJ2-1; possible D gene TRBD1, 7 bases. Germline loops: CDR1 SGHTA, CDR2 FQGNSA. CDR3 length: 15 residues. Deletions cut 3 bases from V and 8 bases from J, with 17 bases between. Incomplete CDR3 DNA: TGTGCCAGCAGCTTCCAGGGGGGAGGAGGCGATGAG. Protein: CASSFQGGGGDE. The full-length CDR3 reads as CASSFQGGGGDEQFF.

Ten or more counts support this clone. The read falls 3 residues short of the CDR3 end, and the missing part is taken from the germline J gene. The V call is TRBV5-4, the J call TRBJ2-1; weak D call: TRBD1 (6 bases). CDR3 length equals 13 residues. The germline V gene encodes CDR1 SGHNT and CDR2 YYREEE (reference sequence). Trimming pared 4 bases from V and 7 bases from J, leaving 12 bases between. The sequenced part of the CDR3 DNA is TGTGCCAGCAGCCCTGTAGGGGGTAATGAG. This translates into CASSPVGGNE. In full, the CDR3 is CASSPVGGNEQFF. The variable domain in full, with the rest retrieved from reference TRBV5-4 and TRBJ2-1, is ETGVTQSPTHLIKTRGQQVTLRCSSQSGHNTVSWYQQALGQGPQFIFQYYREEENGRGNFPPRFSGLQFPNYSSELNVNALELDDSALYLCASSPVGGNEQFFGPGTRLTVL.

This clone has at least ten counts. The read gets to within 3 residues of the CDR3 end, and the germline J gene fills in the rest. The V call is TRBV20-1, the J call TRBJ2-2; D possibly corresponds to TRBD2 (5 bases). This CDR3 spans 13 amino acids. Trimming took 6 bases from V and 1 from J, leaving 9 bases between them. Germline CDR1 DFQATT, CDR2 SNEGSKA (reference sequence). The sequenced CDR3 bases are TGCAGTGCCCCTAGCATGAACACCGGGGAG. Amino acids: CSAPSMNTGE. The whole CDR3 region reads CSAPSMNTGELFF.

This clone was counted at least ten times. The CDR3 end falls 3 residues outside the read, so it is completed with the germline J gene. The rearrangement links TRBV7-2 to TRBJ1-2; D not certain. This CDR3 spans 15 amino acids. Germline V gene lookup returns CDR1 SGHTA and CDR2 FQGNSA. The V end lost 1 base, the J end lost 0 bases, and 9 bases lay between the germline ends. The DNA read from the CDR3 is TGTGCCAGCAGCTTAGTGGCCACAGCTAACTATGGC. The encoded protein is CASSLVATANYG. The whole CDR3 region reads CASSLVATANYGYTF.

This clone was observed a few times. The DNA ends 3 residues before the CDR3 does, and the rest of the CDR3 is filled in from the germline J gene. The V gene is TRBV19, the J gene TRBJ2-2, with a possible D match to TRBD1 (5 bases). The CDR3 totals 16 residues. CDR1 is LNHDA and CDR2 is SQIVND in the germline V gene (reference sequence). CDR3 loop: CASSIVSGSGANVLFF. The part of the CDR3 DNA that was read is TGTGCCAGTAGTATAGTTTCCGGCTCTGGGGCCAACGTG.

This clone was detected ten times or more. Read coverage stops 3 residues before the CDR3 terminus; the germline J gene supplies the remainder. The gene calls are TRBV20-1 and TRBJ1-5, with 9 bases identical to TRBD1. After removal of 4 bases from V and 5 bases from J, the junction contained 3 bases not matched to a gene. The CDR3 runs 13 residues. The germline V gene encodes CDR1 DFQATT and CDR2 SNEGSKA (reference sequence). Here the CDR3 reads CSAKQGADQPQHF. The covered CDR3 bases are TGCAGTGCTAAACAGGGGGCCGATCAGCCC.

This clone was detected many times. The observed sequence ends 3 residues before the CDR3 terminus, with the missing tail filled in from the germline J gene. V usage is TRBV24-1 and J usage is TRBJ2-1; 10 bases map to TRBD1. This CDR3 has 15 residues. The junction had 11 bases not matched to a gene; V was cut back by 7 bases and J by 9 bases. From germline, CDR1 is KGHDR and CDR2 SFDVKD. CDR3 in amino acids: CATRDPGQGRSEQFF. The DNA read from the CDR3 is TGTGCCACCAGAGACCCGGGACAGGGGAGGAGTGAG.

This clone was counted ten times or more. With the read ending 3 residues before the CDR3 end, the germline J gene is used to fill in that end. The chain joins TRBV5-1 to TRBJ1-2; the D gene is possibly TRBD1 (5 bases). V gave up 1 base and J gave up 7 bases, with 17 bases separating them. The V gene's germline CDR1 is SGHRS and CDR2 YFSETQ. This CDR3 is built from 15 residues. The CDR3 bases that were read are TGCGCCAGCAGCTTGTCTTTGCAGGGAGAGGGTGGC. It encodes CASSLSLQGEGG. The whole CDR3 region reads CASSLSLQGEGGYTF. The full variable domain, completed using reference TRBV5-1 and TRBJ1-2, is KAGVTQTPRYLIKTRGQQVTLSCSPISGHRSVSWYQQTPGQGLQFLFEYFSETQRNKGNFPGRFSGRQFSNSRSEMNVSTLELGDSALYLCASSLSLQGEGGYTFGSGTRLTVV.

This clone has ten or more counts. The CDR3 end is not reached by the read, which stops 3 residues before it; the germline J gene fills it in. The V call is TRBV5-1, the J call TRBJ2-3, with no clear D. The CDR3 is 14 residues long. V was shortened by 2 bases and J by 0 bases, with 7 bases between the two germline ends. Germline loops: CDR1 SGHRS, CDR2 YFSETQ. The sequenced CDR3 bases are TGCGCCAGCAGCTTTCGGTACAGCACAGATACG. Amino acids: CASSFRYSTDT. Given in full, the CDR3 is CASSFRYSTDTQYF. Combining the CDR3 with reference TRBV5-1 and TRBJ2-3 gives the whole variable domain KAGVTQTPRYLIKTRGQQVTLSCSPISGHRSVSWYQQTPGQGLQFLFEYFSETQRNKGNFPGRFSGRQFSNSRSEMNVSTLELGDSALYLCASSFRYSTDTQYFGPGTRLTVL.

This clone was observed at least ten times. Coverage ceases 3 residues before the CDR3 finishes, and the germline J gene fills in the end. This sequence joins TRBV29-1 and TRBJ2-3; 10 bases fit TRBD2. The germline CDR1 and CDR2 sequences are SQVTM and ANQGSEA. This CDR3 contains 17 residues. Germline trimming cut 5 bases from V and 2 bases from J; bases unmatched to any gene: 13. The CDR3 spells CSVRSGRAVQYTDTQYF. Partial CDR3 DNA: TGCAGCGTTCGCAGCGGGAGGGCCGTACAATACACAGATACG.

This clone was picked up many times. The CDR3 is cut off 3 residues early in the read; its end comes from the germline J gene. The chain is built from TRBV5-1 and TRBJ1-6; 7 nucleotides agree with TRBD1. CDR1 SGHRS and CDR2 YFSETQ come from the germline V gene. The CDR3 length is 13 residues. The junction had 2 bases not matched to a gene; V was cut back by 4 bases and J by 7 bases. The sequenced CDR3 bases are TGCGCCAGCAGCCTGACAGGGAATTCACCC. This gives the protein CASSLTGNSP. The whole CDR3 sequence reads CASSLTGNSPLHF.

This clone was detected many times. Sequencing ends 3 residues short of the CDR3 end; the germline J gene provides the rest. The rearrangement uses TRBV7-9 and TRBJ1-1; the D gene is possibly TRBD1 (6 bases). From germline, CDR1 is SEHNR and CDR2 FQNEAQ (reference sequence). Deletions cut 1 base from V and 0 bases from J, with 9 bases between. The CDR3 consists of 15 residues. CDR3 DNA (partial): TGTGCCAGCAGCTTAGAAAGGGGGTTGAACACTGAA. Translation gives CASSLERGLNTE. From start to end, the CDR3 is CASSLERGLNTEAFF.